Each of the 26 T cell receptor beta chains below was sequenced from the same sample in a study of regulatory T cells in long-lasting Graves disease. Time point meaning: newly diagnosed GD, antithyroid drugs for less than 3 months. From RNA extracted from PBMCs, the TCR library was made. iRepertoire HTBI primers and Arm-PCR of CDR3 regions built TCR beta libraries. One entry per CDR3 protein results from TCRdb running MiXCR on the multiplex PCR reads. Of about 540,000 distinct CDR3 sequences in the sample, 13% are singletons; the top ten hold roughly 10%. Another study also made use of these data, one on T cells in Graves' hyperthyroidism and ophthalmopathy.

Sequencing used peripheral blood mononuclear cells (PBMCs), obtained at new diagnosis, from a patient treated with antithyroid drugs. Receptor source: a young man with Graves disease.

CDR3 in amino acids: CASSLDGDRVGEQYF. Here the CDR3 DNA reads TGTGCCAGCAGCTTAGACGGGGACAGGGTGGGCGAGCAGTACTTC. The chain is built from TRBV7-9 and TRBJ2-7, with 9 bases that match TRBD1. The germline V gene encodes CDR1 SEHNR and CDR2 FQNEAQ (reference sequence). This CDR3 spans 15 amino acids. V lost 1 base to trimming and J lost 6 bases; unmatched junction nucleotides: 7.

This clonotype was recorded a few times. The chain is built from TRBV6-2 or TRBV6-3 and TRBJ1-6; D unresolved. The CDR3 sequence is 12 residues long. The germline V and J ends were trimmed by 5 bases and 9 bases, with 8 bases remaining between them. Germline V lookup: CDR1 MNHEY, CDR2 SVGEGT. The CDR3 here is CASSETTSPLHF. The CDR3 DNA sequence: TGTGCCAGCAGTGAAACCACTTCACCCCTCCACTTT.

This clonotype was counted many times. The chain is built from TRBV20-1 and TRBJ1-4, with no clear D. The CDR3 consists of 13 residues. Trimming removed 3 bases at V and 7 bases at J, with 12 bases between. The V gene's germline CDR1 is DFQATT and CDR2 SNEGSKA (reference sequence). This chain's CDR3 is CSARFGDGEKLFF. The CDR3 DNA reads TGCAGTGCTAGGTTCGGGGATGGTGAAAAACTGTTTTTT.

This chain connects TRBV27 to TRBJ1-3, with no clear D. Germline loops: CDR1 MNHEY, CDR2 SMNVEV (reference sequence). The V end lost 6 bases, the J end lost 0 bases, and 6 bases lay between the germline ends. This CDR3 has 13 amino acids. CDR3 amino acids: CASRDHSGNTIYF. CDR3 nucleotides: TGTGCCAGCAGGGACCACTCTGGAAACACCATATATTTT.

The sample holds a few counts of this clonotype. The chain combines TRBV20-1 with TRBJ2-1; no clear D. Trimming cost V 5 bases and J 3 bases, with 8 bases left between them. This CDR3 region has 12 residues. Germline CDR1 is DFQATT and CDR2 is SNEGSKA (reference sequence). The CDR3 coding sequence is TGCAGTGCTCGACGGGTCTACAATGAGCAGTTCTTC. Residues: CSARRVYNEQFF.

This clonotype was counted many times. V usage is TRBV12-5 and J usage is TRBJ2-1, with D possibly being TRBD2 (5 bases). CDR1 LGHNT and CDR2 FRNRAP come from the germline V gene. The V end lost 3 bases, the J end lost 9 bases, and 12 bases lay between the germline ends. The CDR3 extends over 13 amino acids. The CDR3 here is CASGLGLGGEQFF. DNA for the CDR3: TGTGCTAGTGGTTTAGGACTCGGCGGTGAGCAGTTCTTC.

Many counts were recorded for this clonotype. The CDR3 is CASSVVGLSTDTQYF. DNA of the CDR3: TGCGCCAGCAGCGTAGTGGGCCTCTCCACAGATACGCAGTATTTT. The chain links TRBV5-1 to TRBJ2-3, with D unresolved. CDR1 and CDR2 (germline): SGHRS, YFSETQ. V was shortened by 4 bases and J by 2 bases, with 14 bases between the two germline ends. The CDR3 totals 15 residues.

In this sample, this clonotype turned up many times. This chain uses TRBV3-1 with TRBJ2-1, with D possibly TRBD2 on 6 matching bases. With 2 bases removed from V and 7 bases from J, the gap between germline ends came to 15 bases. Per germline, CDR1 LGHDT and CDR2 YNNKEL (reference sequence). The CDR3 sequence is 15 residues long. Here the CDR3 DNA reads TGTGCCAGCAGCCAACCCGGGACTGTGGGAAATGAGCAGTTCTTC. Translating it yields CASSQPGTVGNEQFF.

The chain is built from TRBV4-1 and TRBJ1-2, with TRBD1 matching over 8 bases. The V and J ends lost 4 bases and 4 bases, in that order; junction bases with no gene match: 8. The CDR3 has 15 residues. Germline V gene lookup returns CDR1 MGHRA and CDR2 YSYEKL. The CDR3, as DNA: TGCGCCAGCAGCCGCTACAGGGGGACGGGCTATGGCTACACCTTC. Translated, it gives CASSRYRGTGYGYTF.

The chain joins TRBV19 to TRBJ2-3; D unclear. Germline CDR1 reads LNHDA; CDR2 reads SQIVND (reference sequence). The CDR3 is made up of 15 amino acids. The ends were cut back, 8 bases at V and 7 bases at J, with 22 bases in the middle. This CDR3 is CASSWTGDSINTQYF. The CDR3 DNA reads TGTGCCAGTTCCTGGACCGGAGACTCCATAAATACGCAGTATTTT.

This clonotype was recorded many times. The chain recombines TRBV5-1 with TRBJ2-7; a possible D gene is TRBD1 (6 bases). Deletions cut 5 bases from V and 3 bases from J, with 9 bases between. Germline V gene sequence: CDR1 SGHRS, CDR2 YFSETQ. The CDR3 consists of 12 residues. CDR3 residues: CASREQGYEQYF. The CDR3 DNA sequence: TGCGCCAGCAGAGAACAGGGCTACGAGCAGTACTTC.

This clonotype was counted many times. The gene calls are TRBV2 and TRBJ2-1, with TRBD2 identical over 9 bases. The CDR3 runs to 16 residues. V shed 3 bases, J shed 0 bases, and the junction held 3 bases outside the gene matches. CDR1 and CDR2 (germline): SNHLY, FYNNEI. CDR3 nucleotide sequence: TGTGCCAGCAGTGATTCTAGCGGGACCTCCTACAATGAGCAGTTCTTC. This codes for CASSDSSGTSYNEQFF. The variable domain in full, with the rest retrieved from reference TRBV2 and TRBJ2-1, is EPEVTQTPSHQVTQMGQEVILRCVPISNHLYFYWYRQILGQKVEFLVSFYNNEISEKSEIFDDQFSVERPDGSNFTLKIRSTKLEDSAMYFCASSDSSGTSYNEQFFGPGTRLTVL.

This clonotype was detected a few times. The CDR3 loop reads CASSSPSAGGLLETQYF. The CDR3, as DNA: TGTGCCAGCAGTTCCCCCAGTGCGGGAGGGCTATTGGAGACCCAGTACTTC. The chain uses TRBV6-9 and TRBJ2-5; 9 positions match TRBD2. The CDR3 runs to 17 residues. Germline-derived CDR1 and CDR2 are MNHGY and SVAAGI. V gave up 4 bases and J gave up 5 bases; unmatched junction bases: 14.

This clonotype was recorded at least ten times. This chain joins TRBV30 and TRBJ2-1; 9 bases are shared with TRBD2. CDR1 and CDR2 (germline): GTSNPN, SVGIG (reference sequence). CDR3 size: 15 residues. The trim removed 2 bases at V and 5 bases at J, leaving 7 bases unmatched. CDR3 sequence reads: CAWSPLAGQNNEQFF. In DNA, the CDR3 is TGTGCCTGGAGTCCCCTAGCGGGGCAAAACAATGAGCAGTTCTTC.

This clonotype was seen ten or more times. The chain recombines TRBV4-1 with TRBJ2-3, with 8 bases aligning to TRBD2. Germline V gives CDR1 MGHRA, CDR2 YSYEKL. The ends lost 1 base at V and 1 base at J; junction bases unmatched: 4. This CDR3 is 16 amino acids long. The CDR3 DNA sequence: TGCGCCAGCAGCCAAGGGCCAGCGGGGGGCACAGATACGCAGTATTTT. Translating it yields CASSQGPAGGTDTQYF.

There are many counts of this clonotype. The chain recombines TRBV12-3 or TRBV12-4 with TRBJ2-2, with a possible D match to TRBD2 (6 bases). The V and J ends lost 0 bases and 7 bases respectively, with 6 bases between them. The CDR3 consists of 13 residues. This chain's CDR3 is CASSLAGLGELFF. The CDR3 DNA is TGTGCCAGCAGTTTAGCGGGACTCGGGGAGCTGTTTTTT.

This clonotype was seen a handful of times. The CDR3 loop is CSARGGQAQETQYF. The CDR3 nucleotides are TGCAGTGCTAGGGGGGGACAGGCCCAAGAGACCCAGTACTTC. The chain recombines TRBV20-1 with TRBJ2-5; 8 bases are shared with TRBD1. CDR3 length: 14 residues. The germline CDR1 and CDR2 sequences are DFQATT and SNEGSKA (reference sequence). V trimming: 3 bases; J trimming: 1 base; junction bases outside the gene matches: 4.

At least ten counts were recorded for this clonotype. The junction does not match germline at one end; this may be a read error. This chain joins TRBV12-3 or TRBV12-4 and TRBJ2-5, with 9 bases lining up with TRBD1. The CDR3 is made up of 12 amino acids. CDR3 in DNA: TGTGCCAGCAGTTTAGGGCGGGACAGGGACCACTTC. Its translation: CASSLGRDRDHF.

At least ten counts were recorded for this clonotype. J is TRBJ2-1 and V is TRBV12-3 or TRBV12-4; D ambiguous. CDR3 size: 13 residues. Trimming pared 8 bases from V and 0 bases from J, leaving 8 bases between. The CDR3 region has the DNA TGTGCCAGCGTCGAGGACTCCTACAATGAGCAGTTCTTC. As protein: CASVEDSYNEQFF.

The table lists this clonotype with a few counts. One end of the junction does not line up with germline, which may come from a read error. V and J are TRBV12-3 or TRBV12-4 and TRBJ2-5; TRBD2 agrees at 9 bases. CDR3 length: 14 residues. The CDR3 DNA reads TGTGCCAGCAGGTTAGCGGGGGAGCAAGAGACCCAGTACTTC. As protein: CASRLAGEQETQYF.

The chain links TRBV6-5 to TRBJ2-7; possible D gene TRBD1, 6 bases. Trimming shortened V by 4 bases and J by 1 base, and 11 bases separated the two germline ends. This CDR3 has 14 amino acids. Germline V gene data show CDR1 as MNHEY and CDR2 as SVGAGI. For the CDR3, the DNA is TGTGCCAGCAGTTCCCGGACAGTTTCCTACGAGCAGTACTTC. It codes for CASSSRTVSYEQYF.

This sequence joins TRBV7-8 and TRBJ2-1, with TRBD2 as a possible D gene (5 bases). V was trimmed by 6 bases and J by 11 bases, leaving 17 bases between them. Germline-derived CDR1 and CDR2 are SGHVS and FQNEAQ. This CDR3 spans 13 amino acids. CDR3 sequence (DNA): TGTGCCAGCAGTCCCTTGCTAGCCGATAAGCAGTTCTTC. Its translation is CASSPLLADKQFF.

The rearrangement uses TRBV20-1 and TRBJ2-7; D ambiguous. The V and J ends lost 0 bases and 3 bases respectively, with 15 bases between them. This CDR3 is built from 15 residues. From germline, CDR1 is DFQATT and CDR2 SNEGSKA (reference sequence). CDR3 sequence (DNA): TGCAGTGCTAGAGATGGTATTAGTGGGCTCTACGAGCAGTACTTC. Protein: CSARDGISGLYEQYF.

In its sample, this clonotype was seen a few times. The gene calls are TRBV19 and TRBJ2-3; the D is unclear. CDR1 is LNHDA and CDR2 is SQIVND in the germline V gene (reference sequence). This CDR3 spans 12 amino acids. Trimming took off 10 bases at V and 2 bases at J, with 10 bases between the two ends. The CDR3 DNA is TGTGCCACCCGTTACTCCACAGATACGCAGTATTTT. This encodes CATRYSTDTQYF.

This clonotype was detected only a few times. The chain has TRBV6-5 and TRBJ2-2; D gene ambiguous. Germline CDR1 MNHEY, CDR2 SVGAGI. Trimming stripped 2 bases from V and 4 bases from J, with 8 bases between. The CDR3 totals 14 residues. This CDR3 reads CASSYPRLTGELFF. The CDR3 DNA reads TGTGCCAGCAGTTACCCGCGGCTCACCGGGGAGCTGTTTTTT.

This clonotype was seen many times. J is TRBJ2-5 and V is TRBV6-4, with 11 nucleotides matching TRBD2. The V and J ends lost 3 bases and 1 base, in that order; junction bases with no gene match: 7. The CDR3 runs 17 residues. The germline V gene encodes CDR1 MRHNA and CDR2 SNTAGT. The CDR3 spells CASSEWTSGPTQETQYF. The CDR3 nucleotides are TGTGCCAGCAGTGAATGGACTAGCGGGCCCACCCAAGAGACCCAGTACTTC.